This T cell receptor (beta chain) is drawn from a study of T-cell reconstitution after alpha-beta-depleted transplantation in children. V lost 2 bases and J 8 bases, leaving 11 bases between the germline ends. CDR1 WSHSY and CDR2 SAAADI come from the germline V gene. The CDR3 has 13 amino acids. Preparation of the TCRbeta library used unique molecular identifiers. TCRdb ran MiXCR on the PCR reads and lists one entry per CDR3 protein. The data show 530,000 or so distinct CDR3 sequences, over 25% seen once. The clonotype originates from a boy in the first two years of life with Wiskott-Aldrich syndrome, due to receive a stem cell transplant. Sequencing was performed on PBMCs, taken before TCRalphabeta/CD19-depleted stem cell transplant. This chain links TRBV10-2 with TRBJ2-3, with D uncertain. CDR3 protein: CASSESSPPTQYF. The CDR3, as DNA: TGCGCCAGCAGTGAGAGTAGCCCACCTACGCAGTATTTT.